Listed here are 9 T cell receptor beta chains from one sample, sequenced in a study of T cells in Graves' hyperthyroidism and ophthalmopathy. RNA transcripts gave rise to amplified TCR beta CDR3 regions. First-round RT-PCR of the TCR CDR3 relied on the HTBI primer set. Using its own MiXCR run on the multiplex PCR reads, TCRdb lists one record per CDR3 protein. The table has 310,000 or so distinct CDR3 sequences, 15% to 20% seen once. Sequenced: blood. Receptor source: an older woman with Graves' ophthalmopathy.

This clonotype turned up a few times. The CDR3 DNA is TGCAGTGCCCAGAATAATGAAAAACTGTTTTTT. This encodes CSAQNNEKLFF. The chain uses TRBV20-1 and TRBJ1-4, with D hard to call. The V end was cut by 6 bases, the J end by 4 bases, with 6 bases between. The germline CDR1 and CDR2 sequences are DFQATT and SNEGSKA (reference sequence). The length of the CDR3 is 11 residues.

This clonotype has a count of ten or more. The chain links TRBV5-1 to TRBJ2-1; TRBD1 is a possible D gene (7 bases). The CDR3 contains 14 residues. CDR1 SGHRS and CDR2 YFSETQ come from the germline V gene. Trimming cost V 4 bases and J 8 bases, with 16 bases left between them. CDR3 loop: CASSETGRLDEQFF. The CDR3 DNA follows: TGCGCCAGCAGCGAGACAGGGAGGCTCGATGAGCAGTTCTTC.

J is TRBJ1-2 and V is TRBV19; D may be TRBD1 (6 bases). V lost 11 bases and J 2 bases, leaving 18 bases between the germline ends. This CDR3 has 14 residues. Germline values: CDR1 LNHDA, CDR2 SQIVND (reference sequence). The DNA of the CDR3 is TGTGCCTCTAAACCCACAGGGACAAACTATGGCTACACCTTC. This codes for CASKPTGTNYGYTF.

This clonotype was detected ten times or more. J is TRBJ2-7 and V is TRBV6-1; D may correspond to TRBD1 or TRBD2 (5 bases each). This CDR3 spans 15 amino acids. Germline V gene sequence: CDR1 MNHNS, CDR2 SASEGT. V gave up 1 base and J gave up 3 bases, with 13 bases separating them. CDR3 sequence reads: CASSEGDGPYYEQYF. DNA for the CDR3: TGTGCCAGCAGTGAAGGGGACGGACCTTACTACGAGCAGTACTTC.

The sample holds many counts of this clonotype. The V call is TRBV28, the J call TRBJ1-1, with D tentatively TRBD1 (6 bases). The CDR3 runs 14 residues. Trimming took off 8 bases at V and 3 bases at J, with 16 bases between the two ends. Germline V lookup: CDR1 MDHEN, CDR2 SYDVKM. The CDR3, as DNA: TGTGCCAGCCAAGGAGGGGGGCGGGACACTGAAGCTTTCTTT. Translated: CASQGGGRDTEAFF.

This clonotype came up a few times. The CDR3 sequence: CASSQGHEAFF. Written as DNA, the CDR3 is TGTGCCAGCAGCCAAGGTCATGAAGCTTTCTTT. This chain uses TRBV3-1 with TRBJ1-1; D is undetermined. With 1 base removed from V and 7 bases from J, the gap between germline ends came to 4 bases. The CDR3 extends over 11 amino acids. Per the germline V gene, CDR1 is LGHDT and CDR2 is YNNKEL (reference sequence).

This clonotype came up many times. The gene calls are TRBV12-3 or TRBV12-4 and TRBJ2-3; 14 bases line up with TRBD2. The CDR3 runs to 16 residues. Trimming cost V 5 bases and J 3 bases; bases outside gene matches: 4. The DNA of the CDR3 is TGTGCCAGCAGTCCCAGGACTAGCGGGAGGACAGATACGCAGTATTTT. Protein sequence: CASSPRTSGRTDTQYF.

This clonotype was observed at least ten times. The chain links TRBV13 to TRBJ2-7, with D perhaps assigned TRBD1 or TRBD2 (5 bases each). Trimming stripped 3 bases from V and 0 bases from J, with 15 bases between. Germline V CDR1 and CDR2: PRHDT, FYEKMQ (reference sequence). This CDR3 comprises 16 residues. The CDR3 is CASSLASGRSSYEQYF. CDR3 coding DNA: TGTGCCAGCAGCTTGGCGTCAGGGAGAAGCTCCTACGAGCAGTACTTC.

Ten or more counts support this clonotype. This chain uses TRBV27 with TRBJ1-2, with D tentatively TRBD1 (5 bases). Germline V CDR1 and CDR2: MNHEY, SMNVEV (reference sequence). The CDR3 runs 13 residues. V was pared by 3 bases and J by 6 bases, with 11 bases between. The CDR3 DNA follows: TGTGCCAGCAGTTTCCGGGGGTGGGATGGCTACACCTTC. Translation: CASSFRGWDGYTF.